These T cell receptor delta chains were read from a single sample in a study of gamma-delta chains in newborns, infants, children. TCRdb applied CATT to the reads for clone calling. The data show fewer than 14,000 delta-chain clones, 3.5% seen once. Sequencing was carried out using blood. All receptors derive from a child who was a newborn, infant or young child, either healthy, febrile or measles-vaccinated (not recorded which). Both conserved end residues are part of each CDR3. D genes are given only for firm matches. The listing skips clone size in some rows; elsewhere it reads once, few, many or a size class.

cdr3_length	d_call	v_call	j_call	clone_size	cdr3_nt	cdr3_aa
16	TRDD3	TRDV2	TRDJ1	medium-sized	TGTGCCTGTGACAGAATAACGGTTGGGGGACCCGATAAACTCATCTTT	CACDRITVGGPDKLIF
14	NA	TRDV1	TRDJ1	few	TGTGCTCTTGGGGAACGTTTGGAGGATTCGAAACTCATCTTT	CALGERLEDSKLIF
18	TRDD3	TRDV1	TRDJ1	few	TGTGCTCTTGGGGAAGTGGGCTGGGGGCCCCGGGCAGGCGATAAACTCATCTTT	CALGEVGWGPRAGDKLIF
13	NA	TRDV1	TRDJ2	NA	TGTGCTCTTGGGGTCCCCGAGAGTGGACAACTCTTCTTT	CALGVPESGQLFF
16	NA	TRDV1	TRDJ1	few	TGTGCTCTTGGGAACATAACACGACGTCACACCGATAAACTCATCTTT	CALGNITRRHTDKLIF
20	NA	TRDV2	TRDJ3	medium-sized	TGTGCCTGTGACCGGCATGGGGGTACTAGCGGTTCCTGGGACACCCGACAGATGTTTTTC	CACDRHGGTSGSWDTRQMFF
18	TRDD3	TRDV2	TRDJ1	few	TGTGCCTGTGACCCCGTGCACTGGGGGGATACGTACACCGATAAACTCATCTTT	CACDPVHWGDTYTDKLIF
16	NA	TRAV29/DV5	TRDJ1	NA	TGTGCAGCATCGGCAAGGAGAAGTACGGTCACCGATAAACTCATCTTT	CAASARRSTVTDKLIF
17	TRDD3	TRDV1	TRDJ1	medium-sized	TGTGCTCTTGGGGAGATTCCTCCTGGGGGATGTGCCGATAAACTCATCTTT	CALGEIPPGGCADKLIF
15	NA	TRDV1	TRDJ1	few	TGTGCTCTTGGCTGTCGATGGGGATGCGCCGATAAACTCATCTTT	CALGCRWGCADKLIF
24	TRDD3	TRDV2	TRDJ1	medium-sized	TGTGCCTGTGACACGGGGCTACCCCTAAGGGATACGAGCGACGGGACCTTGGTAGCCGATAAACTCATCTTT	CACDTGLPLRDTSDGTLVADKLIF
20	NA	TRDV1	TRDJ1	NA	TGTGCTCTTGGGGAACCCCCGCCTTCTTGGGGCCAATCGGGAACCGATAAACTCATCTTT	CALGEPPPSWGQSGTDKLIF
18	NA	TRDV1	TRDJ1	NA	TGTGCTCTTGGGGTACCTTCCTACTGGGGGTCCCACACCGATAAACTCATCTTT	CALGVPSYWGSHTDKLIF
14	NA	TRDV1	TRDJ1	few	TGTGCTCTTGGGGAACGTCCGAGCGGGGGTAAACTCATCTTT	CALGERPSGGKLIF